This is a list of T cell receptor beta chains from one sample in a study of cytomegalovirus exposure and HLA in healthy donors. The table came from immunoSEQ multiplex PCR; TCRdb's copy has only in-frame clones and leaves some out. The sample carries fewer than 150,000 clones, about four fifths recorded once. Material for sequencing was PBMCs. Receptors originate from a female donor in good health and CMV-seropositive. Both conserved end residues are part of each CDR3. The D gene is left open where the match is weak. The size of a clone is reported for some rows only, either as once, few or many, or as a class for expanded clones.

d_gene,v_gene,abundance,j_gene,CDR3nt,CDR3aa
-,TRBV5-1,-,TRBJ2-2,TGCGCCAGCAGCTTCCCTGACACCGGGGAGCTGTTTTTT,CASSFPDTGELFF
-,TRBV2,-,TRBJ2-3,TGTGCCAGCAGTGTAGGGGGTGCAGATACGCAGTATTTT,CASSVGGADTQYF
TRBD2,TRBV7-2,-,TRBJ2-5,TGTGCCAGCAGCTTAGGAACTAGCGGAGAGACCCAGTACTTC,CASSLGTSGETQYF
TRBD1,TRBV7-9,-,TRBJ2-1,TGTGCCAGCAGACAATTAACCGGGACAGGGTTCTACAATGAGCAGTTCTTC,CASRQLTGTGFYNEQFF
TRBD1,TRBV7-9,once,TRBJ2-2,TGTGCCAGCAGCTTGAGGACAGGGGAAACCGGGGAGCTGTTTTTT,CASSLRTGETGELFF
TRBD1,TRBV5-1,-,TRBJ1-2,TGCGCCAGCGGCGTTGGGACAGCTTATGGCTACACCTTC,CASGVGTAYGYTF
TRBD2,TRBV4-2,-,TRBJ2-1,TGTGCCAGCAGCCAAACGGGACTAGCGGGGGGGCGCTCCTACAATGAGCAGTTCTTC,CASSQTGLAGGRSYNEQFF
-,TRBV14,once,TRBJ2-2,TGTGCCAGCAGCCGACAGATCACCGGGGAGCTGTTTTTT,CASSRQITGELFF
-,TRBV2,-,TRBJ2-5,TGTGCCAGCAGTGAAATAGGGAGAGAGACCCAGTACTTC,CASSEIGRETQYF
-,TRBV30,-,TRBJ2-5,TGTGCCTGGACACAACAGGCGGCGGAGACCCAGTACTTC,CAWTQQAAETQYF
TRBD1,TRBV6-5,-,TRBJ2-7,TGTGCCAGCAGTTACCAATCGGGACAGGACTACGAGCAGTACTTC,CASSYQSGQDYEQYF
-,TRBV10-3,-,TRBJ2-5,TGTGCCATCAGGATAGCCTACGGGGAGACCCAGTACTTC,CAIRIAYGETQYF
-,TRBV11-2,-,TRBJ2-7,TGTGCCAGCAGCCTGGGACACAGCTCCTACGAGCAGTACTTC,CASSLGHSSYEQYF
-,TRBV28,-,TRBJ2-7,TGTGCCAGCAGTCCCGGGGAGGCGGGGGCCGACGAGCAGTACTTC,CASSPGEAGADEQYF
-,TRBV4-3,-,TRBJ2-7,TGCGCCAGCAGCCAAGTTAGTAGCGGCTACTACGAGCAGTACTTC,CASSQVSSGYYEQYF
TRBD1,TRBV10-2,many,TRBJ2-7,TGCGCCACCCAAACCGGGACAGGGTTTTACGAGCAGTACTTC,CATQTGTGFYEQYF
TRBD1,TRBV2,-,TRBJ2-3,TGTGCCAGCAGCCCAACAGGGGTGACAGATACGCAGTATTTT,CASSPTGVTDTQYF
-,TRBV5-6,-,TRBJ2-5,TGTGCCAGCAGCAGGGGCAGCGAACCGTACCAAGAGACCCAGTACTTC,CASSRGSEPYQETQYF
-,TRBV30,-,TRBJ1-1,TGTGCCTGGAGTGTACAGGGAGACACTGAAGCTTTCTTT,CAWSVQGDTEAFF
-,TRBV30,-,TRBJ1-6,TGTGCCTCTACGTCAGTGGGAGTCAGCTCCTATAATTCACCCCTCCACTTT,CASTSVGVSSYNSPLHF
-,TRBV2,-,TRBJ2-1,TGTGCCAGCACCGAAGGGCAGGGGCTCAGGGAGCAGTTCTTC,CASTEGQGLREQFF
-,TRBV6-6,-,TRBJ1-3,TGTGCCAGCAGTTCCGCTGGAAACACCATATATTTT,CASSSAGNTIYF
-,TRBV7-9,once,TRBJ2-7,TGTGCCAGCAGCTTCCGGGACAAAACCTACGAGCAGTACTTC,CASSFRDKTYEQYF